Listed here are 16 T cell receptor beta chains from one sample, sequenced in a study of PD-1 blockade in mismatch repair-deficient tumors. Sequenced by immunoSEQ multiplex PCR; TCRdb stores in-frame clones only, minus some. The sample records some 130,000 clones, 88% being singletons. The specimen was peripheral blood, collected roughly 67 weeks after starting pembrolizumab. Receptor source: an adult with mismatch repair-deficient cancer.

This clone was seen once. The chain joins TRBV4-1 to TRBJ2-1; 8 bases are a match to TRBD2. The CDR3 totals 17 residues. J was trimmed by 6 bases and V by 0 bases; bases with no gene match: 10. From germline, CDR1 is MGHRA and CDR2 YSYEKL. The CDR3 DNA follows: TGCGCCAGCAGCCAAGAATTTCCCCAAGCGGGAGTCAATGAGCAGTTCTTC. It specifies CASSQEFPQAGVNEQFF.

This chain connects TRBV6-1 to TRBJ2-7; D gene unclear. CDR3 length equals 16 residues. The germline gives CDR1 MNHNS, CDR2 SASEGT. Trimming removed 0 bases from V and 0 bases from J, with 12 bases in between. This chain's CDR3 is CASSEARTESSYEQYF. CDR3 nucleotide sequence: TGTGCCAGCAGTGAAGCTAGGACCGAGAGCTCCTACGAGCAGTACTTC.

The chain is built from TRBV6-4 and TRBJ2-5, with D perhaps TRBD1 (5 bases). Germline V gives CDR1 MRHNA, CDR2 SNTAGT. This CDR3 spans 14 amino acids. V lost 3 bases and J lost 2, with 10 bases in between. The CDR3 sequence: CASSEWYRQETQYF. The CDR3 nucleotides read TGTGCCAGCAGTGAGTGGTACAGGCAAGAGACCCAGTACTTC.

The CDR3 reads CASSLRDSLPGYTF. In DNA form, the CDR3 reads TGTGCCAGCAGCCTACGGGACAGTTTACCTGGCTACACCTTC. V and J are TRBV27 and TRBJ1-2; TRBD1 matches 7 bases. CDR1 is MNHEY, CDR2 SMNVEV, per germline (reference sequence). The CDR3 covers 14 residues. V dropped 6 bases and J dropped 7; count of bases not matched to a gene: 11.

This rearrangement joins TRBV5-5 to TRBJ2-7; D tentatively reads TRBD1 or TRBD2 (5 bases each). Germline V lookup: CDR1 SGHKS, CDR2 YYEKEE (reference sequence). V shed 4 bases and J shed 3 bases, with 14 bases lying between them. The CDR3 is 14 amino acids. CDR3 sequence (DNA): TGTGCCAGCAGCACCCGGGACGGGTACTACGAGCAGTACTTC. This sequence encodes CASSTRDGYYEQYF.

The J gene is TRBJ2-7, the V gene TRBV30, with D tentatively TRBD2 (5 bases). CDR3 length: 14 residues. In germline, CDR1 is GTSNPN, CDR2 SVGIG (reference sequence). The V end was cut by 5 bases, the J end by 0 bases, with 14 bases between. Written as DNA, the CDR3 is TGTGCCTGGGCGGGCTCGATTAACTCCTACGAGCAGTACTTC. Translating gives CAWAGSINSYEQYF.

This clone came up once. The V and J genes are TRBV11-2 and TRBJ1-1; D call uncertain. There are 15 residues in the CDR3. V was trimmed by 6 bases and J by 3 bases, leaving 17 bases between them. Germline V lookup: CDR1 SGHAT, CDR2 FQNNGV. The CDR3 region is CASSQIGMSDTEAFF. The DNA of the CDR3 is TGTGCCAGCAGTCAGATTGGTATGTCGGACACTGAAGCTTTCTTT.

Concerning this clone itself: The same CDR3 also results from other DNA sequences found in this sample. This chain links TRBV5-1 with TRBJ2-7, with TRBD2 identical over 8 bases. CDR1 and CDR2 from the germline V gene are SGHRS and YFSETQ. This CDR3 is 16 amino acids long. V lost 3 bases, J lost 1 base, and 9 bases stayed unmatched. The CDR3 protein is CASSSAGSGGSYEQYF. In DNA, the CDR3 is TGCGCCAGCAGCTCCGCAGGGTCGGGAGGGTCCTACGAGCAGTACTTC.

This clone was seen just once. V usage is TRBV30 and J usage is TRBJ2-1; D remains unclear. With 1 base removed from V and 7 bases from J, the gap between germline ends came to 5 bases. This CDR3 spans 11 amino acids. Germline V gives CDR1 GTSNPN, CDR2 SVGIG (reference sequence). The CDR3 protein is CAWSGGNEQFF. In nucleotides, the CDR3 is TGTGCCTGGAGTGGCGGAAATGAGCAGTTCTTC.

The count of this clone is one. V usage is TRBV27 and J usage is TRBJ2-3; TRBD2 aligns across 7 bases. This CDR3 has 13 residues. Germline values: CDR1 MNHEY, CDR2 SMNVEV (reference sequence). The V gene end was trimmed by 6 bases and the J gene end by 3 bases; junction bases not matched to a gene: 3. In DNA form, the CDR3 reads TGTGCCAGCAGATTGGGACTAACAGATACGCAGTATTTT. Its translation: CASRLGLTDTQYF.

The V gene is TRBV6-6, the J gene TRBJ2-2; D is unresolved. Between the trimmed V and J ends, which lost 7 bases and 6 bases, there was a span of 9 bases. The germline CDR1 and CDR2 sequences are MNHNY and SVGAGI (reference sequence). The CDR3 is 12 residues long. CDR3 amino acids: CASKIGSGELFF. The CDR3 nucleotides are TGTGCCAGCAAAATAGGCTCCGGGGAGCTGTTTTTT.

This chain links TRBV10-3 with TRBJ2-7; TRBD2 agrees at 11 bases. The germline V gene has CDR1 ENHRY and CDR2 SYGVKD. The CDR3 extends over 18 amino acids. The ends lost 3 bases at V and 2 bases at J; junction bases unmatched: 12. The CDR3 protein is CAISDPSRLAGGAYEQYF. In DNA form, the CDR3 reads TGTGCCATCAGTGACCCATCCCGGCTAGCGGGAGGTGCCTACGAGCAGTACTTC.

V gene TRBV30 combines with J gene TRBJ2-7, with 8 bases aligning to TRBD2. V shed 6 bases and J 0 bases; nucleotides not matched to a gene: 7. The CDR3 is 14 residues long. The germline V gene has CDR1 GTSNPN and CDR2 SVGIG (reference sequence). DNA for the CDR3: TGTGCCTGCCACACGGGGGGGAGCTCCTACGAGCAGTACTTC. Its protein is CACHTGGSSYEQYF.

The CDR3 DNA sequence: TGTGCCAGCAGTGCCACAGGGGGGCGAACTGAAGCTTTCTTT. This gives the protein CASSATGGRTEAFF. The chain is built from TRBV6-5 and TRBJ1-1, with 8 bases aligning to TRBD1. The V gene's germline CDR1 is MNHEY and CDR2 SVGAGI. Trimming took 5 bases from V and 5 from J; bases not matched to a gene: 7. This CDR3 region has 14 residues.

The CDR3 spells CASSLTSGRARETQYF. The CDR3 nucleotides read TGCGCCAGCAGCTTGACTAGCGGGAGGGCCCGAGAGACCCAGTACTTC. The rearrangement joins TRBV23-1 to TRBJ2-5; 14 bases align to TRBD2. TRBV23-1 is an open reading frame, and its role is uncertain. V lost 6 bases, J lost 4 bases, and 7 bases stayed unmatched. The CDR3 has 16 residues.

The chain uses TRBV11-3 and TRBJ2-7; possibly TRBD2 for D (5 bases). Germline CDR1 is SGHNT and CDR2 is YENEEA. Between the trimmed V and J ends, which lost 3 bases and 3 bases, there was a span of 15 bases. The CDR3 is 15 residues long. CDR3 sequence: CASSFITRPDYEQYF. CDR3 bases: TGTGCCAGCAGCTTTATCACTAGGCCCGACTACGAGCAGTACTTC.